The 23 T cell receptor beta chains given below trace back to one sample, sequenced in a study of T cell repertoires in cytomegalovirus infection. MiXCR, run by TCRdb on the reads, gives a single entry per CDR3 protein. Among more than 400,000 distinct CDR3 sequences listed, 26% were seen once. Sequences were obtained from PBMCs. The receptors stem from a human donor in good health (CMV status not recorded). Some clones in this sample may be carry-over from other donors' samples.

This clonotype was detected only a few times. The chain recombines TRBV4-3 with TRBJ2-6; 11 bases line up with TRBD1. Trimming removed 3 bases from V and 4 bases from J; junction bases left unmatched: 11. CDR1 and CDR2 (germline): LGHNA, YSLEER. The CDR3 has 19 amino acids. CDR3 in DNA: TGCGCCAGCAGCCAGGCCGGGACAGGGGGTCTTCTGGGGGCCAACGTCCTGACTTTC. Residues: CASSQAGTGGLLGANVLTF.

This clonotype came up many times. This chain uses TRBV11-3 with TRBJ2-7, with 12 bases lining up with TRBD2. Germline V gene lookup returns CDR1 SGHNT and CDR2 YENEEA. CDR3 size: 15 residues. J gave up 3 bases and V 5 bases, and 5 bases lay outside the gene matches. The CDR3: CASSVGLAGIYEQYV. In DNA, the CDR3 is TGTGCCAGCAGCGTCGGACTAGCGGGGATCTACGAGCAGTACGTC.

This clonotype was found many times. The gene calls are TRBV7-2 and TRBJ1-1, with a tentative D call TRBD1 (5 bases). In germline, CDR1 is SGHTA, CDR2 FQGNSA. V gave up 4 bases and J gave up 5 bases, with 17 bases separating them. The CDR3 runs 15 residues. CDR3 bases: TGTGCCAGCAGCTGGGCAGGGTGGGGTTCGACTGAAGCTTTCTTT. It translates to CASSWAGWGSTEAFF.

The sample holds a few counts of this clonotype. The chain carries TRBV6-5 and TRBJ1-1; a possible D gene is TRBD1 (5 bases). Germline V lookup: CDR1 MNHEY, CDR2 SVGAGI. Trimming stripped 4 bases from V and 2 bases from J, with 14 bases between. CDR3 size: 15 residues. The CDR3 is CASSSWGDLNTEAFF. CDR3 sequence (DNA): TGTGCCAGCAGTTCCTGGGGGGATCTTAACACTGAAGCTTTCTTT.

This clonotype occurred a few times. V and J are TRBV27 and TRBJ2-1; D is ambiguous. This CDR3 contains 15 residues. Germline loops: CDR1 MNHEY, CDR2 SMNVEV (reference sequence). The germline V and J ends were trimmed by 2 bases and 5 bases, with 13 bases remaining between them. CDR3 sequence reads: CASSLRSGLNNEQFF. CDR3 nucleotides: TGTGCCAGCAGTTTAAGGTCGGGCCTAAACAATGAGCAGTTCTTC.

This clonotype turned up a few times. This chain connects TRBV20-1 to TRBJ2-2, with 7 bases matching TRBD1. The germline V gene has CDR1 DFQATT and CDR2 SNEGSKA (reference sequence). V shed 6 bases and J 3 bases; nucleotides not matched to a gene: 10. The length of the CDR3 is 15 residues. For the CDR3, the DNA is TGCAGTGCGACGGGACAGCCAAGGGACACCGGGGAGCTGTTTTTT. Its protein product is CSATGQPRDTGELFF.

For the CDR3, the DNA is TGTGCCAGCACCCCGGACAGGGGGAACACTGAAGCTTTCTTT. Encoded protein: CASTPDRGNTEAFF. The J gene is TRBJ1-1, the V gene TRBV7-2; TRBD1 aligns across 9 bases. V lost 7 bases to trimming and J lost 1 base; unmatched junction nucleotides: 4. The germline V gene has CDR1 SGHTA and CDR2 FQGNSA. The length of the CDR3 is 14 residues.

The CDR3 nucleotides are TGTGCCAGCAGAGGACGTCTCTATGGCTACACCTTC. Residues: CASRGRLYGYTF. The chain combines TRBV28 with TRBJ1-2, with D unresolved. The CDR3 covers 12 residues. V was cut by 6 bases and J by 4 bases, with 9 bases left in between. CDR1 and CDR2 from the germline V gene are MDHEN and SYDVKM.

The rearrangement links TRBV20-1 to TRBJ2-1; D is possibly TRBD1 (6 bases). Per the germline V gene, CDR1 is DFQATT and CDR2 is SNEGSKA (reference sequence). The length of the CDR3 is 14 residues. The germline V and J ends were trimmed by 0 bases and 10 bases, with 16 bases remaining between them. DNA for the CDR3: TGCAGTGCTAGAGATTCGACAGGACGAGGGGAGCAGTTCTTC. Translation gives CSARDSTGRGEQFF.

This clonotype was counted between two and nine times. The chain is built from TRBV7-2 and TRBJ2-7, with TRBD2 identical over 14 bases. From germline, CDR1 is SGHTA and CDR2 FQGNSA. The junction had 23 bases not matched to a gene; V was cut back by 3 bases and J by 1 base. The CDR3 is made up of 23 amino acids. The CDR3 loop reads CASSLGLAGVTRDKKGESYEQYF. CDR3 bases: TGTGCCAGCAGCTTGGGACTAGCGGGAGTCACGAGGGACAAGAAAGGGGAATCCTACGAGCAGTACTTC.

CDR3 sequence reads: CASSFWGEQFF. The CDR3 bases are TGTGCCAGCAGTTTTTGGGGTGAGCAGTTCTTC. The chain uses TRBV28 and TRBJ2-1; no clear D gene. V was cut by 3 bases and J by 9 bases, with 6 bases left in between. The germline gives CDR1 MDHEN, CDR2 SYDVKM. CDR3 length: 11 amino acids.

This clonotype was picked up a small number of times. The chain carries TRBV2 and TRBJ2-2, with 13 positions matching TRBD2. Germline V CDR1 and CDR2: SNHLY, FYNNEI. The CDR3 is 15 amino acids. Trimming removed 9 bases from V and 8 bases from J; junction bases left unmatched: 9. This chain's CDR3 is CASRGTSGITGELFF. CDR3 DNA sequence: TGTGCCAGTCGGGGGACTAGCGGGATTACTGGGGAGCTGTTTTTT. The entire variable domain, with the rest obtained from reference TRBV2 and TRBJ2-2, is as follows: EPEVTQTPSHQVTQMGQEVILRCVPISNHLYFYWYRQILGQKVEFLVSFYNNEISEKSEIFDDQFSVERPDGSNFTLKIRSTKLEDSAMYFCASRGTSGITGELFFGEGSRLTVL.

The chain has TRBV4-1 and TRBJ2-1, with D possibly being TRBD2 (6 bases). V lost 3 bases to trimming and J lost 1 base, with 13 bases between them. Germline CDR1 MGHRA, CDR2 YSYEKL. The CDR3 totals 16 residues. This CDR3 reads CASSHPRGESYNEQFF. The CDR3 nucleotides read TGCGCCAGCAGCCACCCGCGCGGGGAGTCCTACAATGAGCAGTTCTTC.

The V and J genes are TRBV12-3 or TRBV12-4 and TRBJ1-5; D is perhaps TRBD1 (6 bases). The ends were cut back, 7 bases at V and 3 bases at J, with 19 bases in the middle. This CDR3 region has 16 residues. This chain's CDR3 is CASTMNRVRNNQPQHF. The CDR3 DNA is TGTGCCAGCACCATGAACAGGGTTCGGAACAATCAGCCCCAGCATTTT.

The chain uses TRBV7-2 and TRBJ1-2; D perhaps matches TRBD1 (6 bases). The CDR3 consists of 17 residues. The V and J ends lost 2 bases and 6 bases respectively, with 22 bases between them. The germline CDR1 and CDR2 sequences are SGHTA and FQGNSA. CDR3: CASSLSPHRANTDGYTF. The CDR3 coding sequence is TGTGCCAGCAGCTTAAGCCCCCACAGGGCCAATACTGATGGCTACACCTTC.

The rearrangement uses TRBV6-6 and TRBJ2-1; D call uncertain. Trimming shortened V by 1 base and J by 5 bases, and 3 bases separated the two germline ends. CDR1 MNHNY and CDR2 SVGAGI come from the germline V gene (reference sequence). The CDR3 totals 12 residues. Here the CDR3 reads CASSYWDNEQFF. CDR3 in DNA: TGTGCCAGCAGTTACTGGGACAATGAGCAGTTCTTC.

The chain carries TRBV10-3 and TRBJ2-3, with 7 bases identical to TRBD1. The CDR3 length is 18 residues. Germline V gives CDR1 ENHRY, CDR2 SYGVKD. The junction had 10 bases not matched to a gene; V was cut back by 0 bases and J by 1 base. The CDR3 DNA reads TGTGCCATCAGTGAGTCGGGGGACAGAAGGGTTCGCACAGATACGCAGTATTTT. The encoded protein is CAISESGDRRVRTDTQYF.

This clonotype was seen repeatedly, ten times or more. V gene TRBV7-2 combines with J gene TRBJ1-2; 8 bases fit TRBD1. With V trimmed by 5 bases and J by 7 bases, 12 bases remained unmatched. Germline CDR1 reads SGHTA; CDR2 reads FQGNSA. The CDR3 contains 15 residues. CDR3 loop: CASSKTAGQGFGYTF. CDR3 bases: TGTGCCAGCAGCAAGACGGCCGGACAGGGATTTGGCTACACCTTC.

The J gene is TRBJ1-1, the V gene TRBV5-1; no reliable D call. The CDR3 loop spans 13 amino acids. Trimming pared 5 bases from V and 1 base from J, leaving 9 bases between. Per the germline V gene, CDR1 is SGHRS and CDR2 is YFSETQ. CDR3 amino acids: CASREVSNTEAFF. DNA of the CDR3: TGCGCCAGCAGGGAGGTTTCGAACACTGAAGCTTTCTTT.

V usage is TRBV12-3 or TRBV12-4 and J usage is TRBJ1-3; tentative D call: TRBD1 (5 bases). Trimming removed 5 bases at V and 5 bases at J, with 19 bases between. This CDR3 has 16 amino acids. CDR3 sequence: CASSPGRLGTRNTIYF. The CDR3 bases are TGTGCCAGCAGTCCCGGTCGATTGGGGACGCGAAACACCATATATTTT.

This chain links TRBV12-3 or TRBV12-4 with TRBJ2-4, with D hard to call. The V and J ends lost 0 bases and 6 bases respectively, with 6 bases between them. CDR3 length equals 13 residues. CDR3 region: CASSLAGLNIQYF. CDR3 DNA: TGTGCCAGCAGTTTAGCGGGGTTAAACATTCAGTACTTC.

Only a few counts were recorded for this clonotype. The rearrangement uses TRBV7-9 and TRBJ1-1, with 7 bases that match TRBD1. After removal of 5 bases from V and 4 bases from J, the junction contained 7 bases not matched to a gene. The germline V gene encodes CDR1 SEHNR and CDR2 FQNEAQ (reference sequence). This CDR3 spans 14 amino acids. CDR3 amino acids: CASSPEGAGTEAFF. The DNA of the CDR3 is TGTGCCAGCAGCCCGGAGGGGGCGGGCACTGAAGCTTTCTTT.

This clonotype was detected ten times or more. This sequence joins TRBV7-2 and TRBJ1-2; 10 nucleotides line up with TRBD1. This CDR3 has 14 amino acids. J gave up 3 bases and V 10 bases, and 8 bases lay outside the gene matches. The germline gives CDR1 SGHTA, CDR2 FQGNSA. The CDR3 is CATGQGIRDYGYTF. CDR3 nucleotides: TGTGCCACGGGACAGGGGATTAGGGACTATGGCTACACCTTC.